Following are 16 T cell receptor beta chains from one sample sequenced in a study of shared clonotypes between healthy human individuals. Sequencing was performed with immunoSEQ multiplex PCR; in TCRdb, only in-frame clones are kept and a portion is missing. The sample lists around 2,000,000 clones, roughly 94% seen once, with around 0.13% in the top ten. Sequenced: naive CD4+ T cells sorted from blood. Subset specified: CD45RA+ positively selected. Source of these receptors: a man younger than 35 in good health.

The rearrangement uses TRBV19 and TRBJ1-1, with unresolved D. V lost 0 bases and J lost 2, with 10 bases in between. CDR1 and CDR2 from the germline V gene are LNHDA and SQIVND (reference sequence). The CDR3 has 15 amino acids. Here the CDR3 DNA reads TGTGCCAGTAGTATAGATGAGTCTCTCAACACTGAAGCTTTCTTT. Its protein product is CASSIDESLNTEAFF.

The chain joins TRBV2 to TRBJ2-7; 8 bases match TRBD1. The CDR3 is 15 amino acids. Per germline, CDR1 SNHLY and CDR2 FYNNEI. Trimming at V came to 5 bases and at J to 1 base, leaving 7 bases not matched to a gene. In DNA, the CDR3 is TGTGCCAGCAGTAGCGACAGGGGTGGTTCCTACGAGCAGTACTTC. This encodes CASSSDRGGSYEQYF.

This clone was seen a single time. This rearrangement joins TRBV6-5 to TRBJ2-7; the D is unclear. From germline, CDR1 is MNHEY and CDR2 SVGAGI. The CDR3 length is 12 residues. V shed 0 bases and J shed 7 bases, with 7 bases lying between them. CDR3 residues: CASSYSLEEQYF. As DNA, the CDR3 is TGTGCCAGCAGTTACTCTTTGGAGGAGCAGTACTTC.

This chain uses TRBV2 with TRBJ1-4, with a tentative D call TRBD1 (5 bases). Germline V gene data show CDR1 as SNHLY and CDR2 as FYNNEI. The CDR3 is 16 residues long. The V end lost 3 bases, the J end lost 7 bases, and 18 bases lay between the germline ends. CDR3 coding DNA: TGTGCCAGCAGTGATGGGGCAAACTTCAGAGCTGAAAAACTGTTTTTT. Protein: CASSDGANFRAEKLFF. Looking up the rest from reference TRBV2 and TRBJ1-4 gives the full variable domain: EPEVTQTPSHQVTQMGQEVILRCVPISNHLYFYWYRQILGQKVEFLVSFYNNEISEKSEIFDDQFSVERPDGSNFTLKIRSTKLEDSAMYFCASSDGANFRAEKLFFGSGTQLSVL.

V usage is TRBV5-1 and J usage is TRBJ2-2; D may be TRBD1 (5 bases). Germline V lookup: CDR1 SGHRS, CDR2 YFSETQ. The V and J ends lost 3 bases and 6 bases respectively, with 9 bases between them. The CDR3 is 13 residues long. The CDR3 nucleotides are TGCGCCAGCAGCTCCGACAGACCCGGGGAGCTGTTTTTT. It encodes CASSSDRPGELFF.

This clone came up once. The V and J genes are TRBV5-1 and TRBJ1-4; perhaps TRBD1 as D (5 bases). The CDR3 extends over 15 amino acids. Germline V gene sequence: CDR1 SGHRS, CDR2 YFSETQ. V was pared by 4 bases and J by 6 bases, with 16 bases between. The CDR3, as DNA: TGCGCCAGCAGCCCACTGGGGCTATGGGATGAAAAACTGTTTTTT. This sequence encodes CASSPLGLWDEKLFF. The complete variable domain, with remaining parts taken from reference TRBV5-1 and TRBJ1-4, reads KAGVTQTPRYLIKTRGQQVTLSCSPISGHRSVSWYQQTPGQGLQFLFEYFSETQRNKGNFPGRFSGRQFSNSRSEMNVSTLELGDSALYLCASSPLGLWDEKLFFGSGTQLSVL.

This chain uses TRBV14 with TRBJ1-1, with D possibly being TRBD1 (6 bases). The CDR3 is 14 residues long. V shed 0 bases and J shed 8 bases, with 13 bases lying between them. Germline CDR1 is SGHDN and CDR2 is FVKESK. The CDR3 sequence is CASSQDLRGAEAFF. In DNA form, the CDR3 reads TGTGCCAGCAGCCAAGATCTACGGGGGGCAGAAGCTTTCTTT.

This chain connects TRBV28 to TRBJ2-3, with D maybe TRBD1 (5 bases). The germline CDR1 and CDR2 sequences are MDHEN and SYDVKM. V was trimmed by 4 bases and J by 3 bases, leaving 17 bases between them. The CDR3 extends over 16 amino acids. The CDR3 spells CASSWVVGKGTDTQYF. CDR3 nucleotide sequence: TGTGCCAGCAGTTGGGTGGTTGGGAAGGGGACAGATACGCAGTATTTT.

V is TRBV10-2 and J is TRBJ1-1; D is ambiguous. CDR3 size: 14 residues. The germline V and J ends were trimmed by 7 bases and 2 bases, with 14 bases remaining between them. CDR1 WSHSY and CDR2 SAAADI come from the germline V gene. CDR3 bases: TGCGCCAGCACCGCTGGCGGCGGCAACACTGAAGCTTTCTTT. Translating gives CASTAGGGNTEAFF.

The chain has TRBV2 and TRBJ1-6; D is unresolved. The CDR3 runs to 14 residues. V shed 2 bases and J shed 3 bases, with 5 bases lying between them. The germline gives CDR1 SNHLY, CDR2 FYNNEI. The CDR3 coding sequence is TGTGCCAGCAGTGAACGTGACTATAATTCACCCCTCCACTTT. Its protein product is CASSERDYNSPLHF.

Points on this clone: At the DNA level, this CDR3 is encoded by other sequences in the same sample as well. The J gene is TRBJ2-5, the V gene TRBV7-9; TRBD1 aligns across 8 bases. This CDR3 comprises 15 residues. Germline V gene data show CDR1 as SEHNR and CDR2 as FQNEAQ (reference sequence). Losses at the gene ends were 5 bases for V and 5 bases for J; bases not matched to a gene: 10. In DNA, the CDR3 is TGTGCCAGCAGCACCGGACAGGGTAGGGGCGAGACCCAGTACTTC. This gives the protein CASSTGQGRGETQYF.

The chain couples TRBV4-2 to TRBJ1-6, with TRBD1 matching 8 bases. Per germline, CDR1 LGHNA and CDR2 YNFKEQ. CDR3 size: 17 residues. V lost 0 bases, J lost 9 bases, and 10 bases stayed unmatched. CDR3 region: CASSQELDGTGFSPLHF. The DNA for the CDR3 is TGTGCCAGCAGCCAAGAACTAGATGGGACAGGCTTTTCACCCCTCCACTTT.

This rearrangement joins TRBV15 to TRBJ2-7, with 7 bases aligning to TRBD2. Germline CDR1 reads LNHNV; CDR2 reads YYDKDF (reference sequence). V was pared by 5 bases and J by 3 bases, with 13 bases of the junction left unmatched. The CDR3 runs to 16 residues. This CDR3 is CATSPYVMGGDYEQYF. The CDR3 DNA reads as TGTGCCACCAGCCCGTATGTGATGGGGGGGGACTACGAGCAGTACTTC.

This clone turned up a few times. The gene calls are TRBV27 and TRBJ2-7; D is possibly TRBD2 (5 bases). This CDR3 spans 13 amino acids. Trimming left V 8 bases short and J 2 bases short, with 13 bases between. CDR1 is MNHEY, CDR2 SMNVEV, per germline (reference sequence). CDR3 region: CASRTTGTYEQYF. The CDR3 nucleotides read TGTGCCAGCCGCACGACCGGGACCTACGAGCAGTACTTC.

V is TRBV19 and J is TRBJ2-7; D not certain. V gave up 5 bases and J gave up 6 bases, with 14 bases separating them. The CDR3 runs to 13 residues. Looked up from germline, CDR1 is LNHDA and CDR2 is SQIVND (reference sequence). The CDR3 sequence is CASSARAAAEQYF. The CDR3 DNA reads as TGTGCCAGTAGTGCAAGGGCGGCTGCCGAGCAGTACTTC.

The V gene is TRBV7-9, the J gene TRBJ1-1, with 7 bases fitting TRBD1. The CDR3 loop spans 15 amino acids. The V gene's germline CDR1 is SEHNR and CDR2 FQNEAQ (reference sequence). Trimming cost V 5 bases and J 1 base; bases outside gene matches: 7. CDR3 in amino acids: CASSGRQGRNTEAFF. In DNA form, the CDR3 reads TGTGCCAGCAGCGGGCGACAGGGCAGGAACACTGAAGCTTTCTTT.